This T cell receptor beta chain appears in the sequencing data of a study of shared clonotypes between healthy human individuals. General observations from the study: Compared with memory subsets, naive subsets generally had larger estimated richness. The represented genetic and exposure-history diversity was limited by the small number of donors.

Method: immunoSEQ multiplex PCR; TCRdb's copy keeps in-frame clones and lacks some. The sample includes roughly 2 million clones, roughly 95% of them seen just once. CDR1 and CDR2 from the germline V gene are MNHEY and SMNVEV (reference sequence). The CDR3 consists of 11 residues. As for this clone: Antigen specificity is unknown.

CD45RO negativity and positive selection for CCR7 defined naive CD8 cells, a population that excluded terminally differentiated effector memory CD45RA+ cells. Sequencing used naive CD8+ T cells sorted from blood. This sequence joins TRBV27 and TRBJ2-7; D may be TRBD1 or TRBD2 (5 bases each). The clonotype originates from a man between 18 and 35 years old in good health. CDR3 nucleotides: TGTTTAGCCCGGGGACCCTACGAGCAGTACTTC. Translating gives CLARGPYEQYF.